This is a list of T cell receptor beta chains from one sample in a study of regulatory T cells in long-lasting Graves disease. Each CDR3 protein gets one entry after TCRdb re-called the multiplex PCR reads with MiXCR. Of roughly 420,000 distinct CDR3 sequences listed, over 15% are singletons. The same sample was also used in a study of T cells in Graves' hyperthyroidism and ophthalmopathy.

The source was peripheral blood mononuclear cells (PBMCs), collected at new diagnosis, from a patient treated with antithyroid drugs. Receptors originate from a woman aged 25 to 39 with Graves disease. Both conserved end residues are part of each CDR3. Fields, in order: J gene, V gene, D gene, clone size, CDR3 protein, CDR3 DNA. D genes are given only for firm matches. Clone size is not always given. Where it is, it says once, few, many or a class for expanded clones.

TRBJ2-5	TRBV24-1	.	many	CATSDHPGRHQETQYF	TGTGCCACCAGTGACCACCCGGGACGTCACCAAGAGACCCAGTACTTC
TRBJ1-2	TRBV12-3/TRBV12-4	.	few	CASRTSHDYGYTF	TGTGCCAGTAGGACTTCACACGACTATGGCTACACCTTC
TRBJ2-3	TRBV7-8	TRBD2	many	CASSRGRALDTQYF	TGTGCCAGCAGTCGCGGGAGGGCCTTGGATACGCAGTATTTT
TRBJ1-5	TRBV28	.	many	CASSTIQGYSNQPQHF	TGTGCCAGCAGCACCATTCAAGGGTATAGCAATCAGCCCCAGCATTTT
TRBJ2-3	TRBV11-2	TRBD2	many	CASRPLAQLTDTQYF	TGTGCCAGCAGACCACTAGCGCAATTAACAGATACGCAGTATTTT
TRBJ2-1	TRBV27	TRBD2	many	CASSPPGLANEQFF	TGTGCCAGCAGTCCGCCGGGACTAGCCAATGAGCAGTTCTTC
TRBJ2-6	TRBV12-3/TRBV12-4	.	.	CASTPTQSGANVLTF	TGTGCCAGCACCCCCACCCAATCTGGGGCCAACGTCCTGACTTTC
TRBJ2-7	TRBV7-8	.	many	CASSARDTSYEQYF	TGTGCCAGCAGCGCCCGGGACACTTCCTACGAGCAGTACTTC
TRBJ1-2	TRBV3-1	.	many	CASSLGDRPWGSLGYTF	TGTGCCAGCAGCCTCGGCGATAGGCCTTGGGGCAGTTTGGGCTACACCTTC
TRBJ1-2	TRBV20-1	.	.	CSATPGPGGSNYGYTF	TGCAGTGCTACACCGGGACCTGGGGGTTCTAACTATGGCTACACCTTC
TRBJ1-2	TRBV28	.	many	CASNLGSLLNYGYTF	TGTGCCAGCAATTTAGGGTCACTTCTTAACTATGGCTACACCTTC
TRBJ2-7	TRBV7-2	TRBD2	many	CASSPTSGRSSSYEQYF	TGTGCCAGCAGTCCGACTAGCGGGAGGTCAAGCTCCTACGAGCAGTACTTC
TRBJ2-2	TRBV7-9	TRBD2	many	CASTDGLAAPGELFF	TGTGCCAGCACCGATGGACTAGCGGCCCCCGGGGAGCTGTTTTTT
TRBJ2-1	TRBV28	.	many	CASSLTSGTSRYNEQFF	TGTGCCAGCAGTTTGACTTCCGGGACCTCCCGCTACAATGAGCAGTTCTTC
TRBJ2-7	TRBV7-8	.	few	CASSFRPGTAVGEQYF	TGTGCCAGCAGCTTCAGACCCGGGACTGCGGTCGGCGAGCAGTACTTC
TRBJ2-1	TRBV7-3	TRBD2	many	CASSLLRRGGSSYNEQFF	TGTGCCAGCAGCTTACTACGTCGGGGCGGGAGCTCCTACAATGAGCAGTTCTTC
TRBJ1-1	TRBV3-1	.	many	CASSQLTNTEAFF	TGTGCCAGCAGCCAACTCACGAACACTGAAGCTTTCTTT
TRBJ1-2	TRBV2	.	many	CASSPLDGVDGYTF	TGTGCCAGCAGTCCCCTGGACGGAGTAGATGGCTACACCTTC